Following are 8 T cell receptor beta chains from one sample sequenced in a study of T-cell reconstitution after alpha-beta-depleted transplantation in children. Unique molecular identifiers were incorporated when the TCRbeta library was constructed. TCRdb re-analysed the PCR reads in MiXCR, keeping a single row per CDR3 protein. The table has more than 120,000 distinct CDR3 sequences, around 8.8% seen once; the top ten hold approximately 18%. This specimen consisted of PBMCs, mostly from graft donor cells, obtained 180 days after TCRalphabeta/CD19-depleted stem cell transplant. These receptors were obtained from a female patient between 2 and 10 years old who had a stem cell transplant for congenital amegakaryocytic thrombocytopenia, so the T cells may come from the graft donor.

In this sample, this clonotype turned up many times. The rearrangement joins TRBV3-1 to TRBJ2-7, with D unclear. Germline V lookup: CDR1 LGHDT, CDR2 YNNKEL (reference sequence). The CDR3 extends over 13 amino acids. V lost 2 bases to trimming and J lost 4 bases, with 9 bases between them. CDR3 bases: TGTGCCAGCAGCCAACCGGGCTTGTACGAGCAGTACTTC. This translates into CASSQPGLYEQYF.

This clonotype came up many times. The chain employs TRBV5-4 and TRBJ2-5; 7 bases fit TRBD1. CDR1 and CDR2 from the germline V gene are SGHNT and YYREEE (reference sequence). Trimming took 2 bases from V and 2 from J; bases not matched to a gene: 3. CDR3 length: 14 residues. CDR3 DNA: TGTGCCAGCAGCTTCCGGGACAGACAAGAGACCCAGTACTTC. It encodes CASSFRDRQETQYF.

The chain couples TRBV7-2 to TRBJ2-7; D may match TRBD1 or TRBD2 (7 bases each). The CDR3 totals 17 residues. CDR1 is SGHTA and CDR2 is FQGNSA in the germline V gene. Between the trimmed V and J ends, which lost 1 base and 6 bases, there was a span of 22 bases. This CDR3 is CASSLVGGGSQPSEQYF. CDR3 coding DNA: TGTGCCAGCAGCTTAGTGGGAGGGGGCTCGCAACCTTCCGAGCAGTACTTC.

This clonotype was seen a handful of times. V is TRBV29-1 and J is TRBJ2-1; 13 bases map to TRBD2. CDR1 and CDR2 (germline): SQVTM, ANQGSEA. This CDR3 region has 18 residues. J lost 6 bases, V lost 2 bases, and 13 bases had no gene match. The CDR3 sequence: CSVEFGGLAGAGTNEQFF. Here the CDR3 DNA reads TGCAGCGTTGAATTCGGTGGACTAGCGGGAGCAGGGACCAATGAGCAGTTCTTC.

As concerns this clonotype: Possible read error: a much larger clone is one base away. The CDR3 sequence is CSARDDGDGPHEQYF. CDR3 coding DNA: TGCAGTGCTAGAGATGATGGGGATGGACCCCACGAGCAGTACTTC. The chain combines TRBV20-1 with TRBJ2-7; unclear D gene. This CDR3 is 15 amino acids long. V dropped 0 bases and J dropped 5 bases, with 17 bases sitting between them. Germline CDR1 and CDR2: DFQATT and SNEGSKA (reference sequence).

This clonotype appeared many times. This rearrangement joins TRBV20-1 to TRBJ2-1, with 12 bases identical to TRBD2. Germline CDR1 is DFQATT and CDR2 is SNEGSKA (reference sequence). V lost 3 bases and J lost 4; bases outside the gene matches: 1. The CDR3 consists of 14 residues. The chain's CDR3 is CSARGLAGYNEQFF. The CDR3 DNA reads as TGCAGTGCTAGGGGACTAGCGGGTTACAATGAGCAGTTCTTC.

This clonotype was picked up many times. The chain uses TRBV20-1 and TRBJ2-7, with a possible D match to TRBD1 (5 bases). Germline V lookup: CDR1 DFQATT, CDR2 SNEGSKA (reference sequence). The V and J ends lost 4 bases and 1 base respectively, with 23 bases between them. CDR3 size: 17 residues. The CDR3 region is CSAKFFGRQGLSYEQYF. Written as DNA, the CDR3 is TGCAGTGCTAAATTCTTCGGGCGGCAGGGCCTATCCTACGAGCAGTACTTC.

The rearrangement links TRBV27 to TRBJ2-2; maybe TRBD1 (5 bases). From germline, CDR1 is MNHEY and CDR2 SMNVEV (reference sequence). The CDR3 totals 16 residues. The V and J ends lost 8 bases and 4 bases respectively, with 20 bases between them. The chain's CDR3 is CASHKGPNRGTGELFF. DNA for the CDR3: TGTGCCAGCCACAAGGGGCCTAACCGCGGCACCGGGGAGCTGTTTTTT.